This T cell receptor (beta chain) was found in a study of cytomegalovirus exposure and HLA in healthy donors. PCR primers comprised 60 Vbeta and 13 Jbeta primers. TCRdb's table, derived via immunoSEQ multiplex PCR, lists solely in-frame clones and lacks some. The sample yields about 71,000 clones, approximately 67% seen once. CDR3 length: 18 amino acids. V lost 0 bases, J lost 1 base, and 19 bases lay in between. In germline, CDR1 is PRHDT, CDR2 FYEKMQ (reference sequence). Sequencing input: PBMCs. The rearrangement links TRBV13 to TRBJ2-7, with D tentatively TRBD1 (5 bases). The sequence was obtained from a man aged 35-49 years in good health and CMV-seropositive. The CDR3: CASSLGHRRDSKSYEQYF. CDR3 bases: TGTGCCAGCAGCTTAGGCCATAGGCGCGACAGTAAATCCTACGAGCAGTACTTC.